The TCR beta chain described here comes from a study of Graves' ophthalmopathy and Graves' hyperthyroidism listed by TCRdb under 2018. Background on the whole study: A patient counted as having stable hyperthyroidism if there was no progression to ophthalmopathy within 18 months of follow-up. In over 5 hyperthyroidism patients, the T-cell repertoire of thyroid tissue was compared with the T-cell repertoire of blood. To explore V-J signatures that distinguish ophthalmopathy from hyperthyroidism, a discovery set of more than 90 patients was enrolled, made up of around 40 with ophthalmopathy and 55 to 65 with stable hyperthyroidism. In total, approximately 130 blood samples were TCR-sequenced: approximately 42 ophthalmopathy, under 85 hyperthyroidism and approximately 17 hyperthyroidism-to-ophthalmopathy patients. After sampling, hyperthyroidism patients received methimazole starting at 30 mg daily, and ophthalmopathy patients received high-dose intravenous methylprednisolone. An independent validation cohort was composed of 18 to 20 hyperthyroidism patients and around 16 patients who later progressed from hyperthyroidism to ophthalmopathy. The study used signatures of the TCR beta repertoire to tell Graves' ophthalmopathy apart from Graves' hyperthyroidism and to predict which patients would progress to ophthalmopathy. General findings and caveats noted by the study authors: In validation, the model predicted ophthalmopathy progression with 70.59% sensitivity and about 73% specificity; 12 predicted patients were CT-confirmed with GO in a median of around 6 months. Sample size was not predetermined statistically, and investigators were not blinded to group allocation. Most expanded thyroid clonotypes with a frequency above 0.001 also appeared in blood, which suggests that blood repertoires may reflect the immune response in the thyroid. In cross-validation, the 13-signature model distinguished ophthalmopathy from stable hyperthyroidism with around 90% sensitivity and approximately 81% specificity, while in the test set the corresponding values were about 79% and 69%.

Hyperthyroidism patients were newly diagnosed, were aged 18 to 65 years, and had a disease duration under 2 months. Patients with other autoimmune diseases, uncontrolled infections, pregnancy or lactation were excluded from the study. Clinical symptoms, serum thyroxine, TRAb, thyroid ultrasound and orbital computed tomography formed the basis of the diagnosis. Total RNA was extracted using Trizol reagent, and RNA quality was checked on an Agilent 2100 Bioanalyzer. This clonotype came up many times. Its antigen target is currently unknown. Qualities for individual bases were not recorded, and no much larger clone is one base off. For repertoire sequencing, the TCR beta CDR3 regions were amplified from RNA transcripts. The first round of RT-PCR was done with HTBI primers and the Qiagen OneStep RT-PCR kit, and was followed by a second round of multiplex PCR, then size selection and purification. The libraries underwent paired-end sequencing with 100 bp reads on an Illumina HiSeq2000. For the original study's pipeline: SOAPnuke was used to process the reads, removing any read that contained adapters or uncalled bases, had a mean Phred below 15, or lacked an exact match to the constant primer or identifier. COPE v1.2.5 was used to merge high-quality paired reads. Each unique nucleotide sequence was treated as a clonotype, and MiTCR v1.1 was used to align the clonotypes to the IMGT TRB V, D and J references. Only V-J combinations with frequency above 0.0001 were analysed, covering 99% to 99.2% of repertoires. For each V-J combination, a TCR clonal expansion and chaos score was defined as the ratio of F50 clonal expansion to chaos observed in the TCRdist matrix. Welch's t-statistics and random forest were used to reduce features to about a dozen V-J combinations, which were fed into a naive Bayes classifier. The Morisita-Horn index was used to measure how similar the thyroid and blood repertoires were. TCRdb reran the public reads through fastp at Q25 and MiXCR, keeping productive beta chains. Rows with a matching CDR3 protein are joined into one entry that keeps the most common DNA and genes. The V and J calls here are based on TCRdb, not the publication. The sample table holds 900,000 to 1,200,000 distinct CDR3 sequences, of which 35% to 40% were seen once. Approximately 12% of the sample goes to the ten largest clones.

From a lookup of the germline V gene, CDR1 and CDR2 are MGHRA and YSYEKL. The CDR3 spans 13 residues, from the cysteine through the phenylalanine. CDR3 DNA is the only sequence kept; it has 39 bases, read in frame from the first base. A distance of 10 bases separates the germline ends of V and J, which lose 4 bases and 6 bases respectively. The chain joins TRBV4-1 to TRBJ1-5; the D segment cannot be called with confidence. This TCR was sampled from an adult man with Graves' hyperthyroidism. The sample taken for sequencing was peripheral blood or thyroid tissue (not recorded which). CDR3 protein: CASSPPPGQPQHF. The nucleotides read TGCGCCAGCAGCCCTCCACCAGGTCAGCCCCAGCATTTT.